This T cell receptor (beta chain) comes out of a study of T cell responses to AZD1222 COVID-19 vaccine. Study results and caveats: Donors in the cohort were predominantly white British and more often female, and clonal diversity was possibly underestimated. Dominant CD4 TCR responses targeted spike regions 160-218 and 743-854. Repertoires were obtained only post-peak T cell response.

Germline V lookup: CDR1 SGHAT, CDR2 FQDESV (reference sequence). V gave up 2 bases and J gave up 7 bases, with 11 bases separating them. CDR3 length: 14 amino acids. This clone appeared a single time. As yet, its antigen is unknown. Some clones are missing from TCRdb's copy, which holds only in-frame ones; the method was immunoSEQ multiplex PCR. Of around 99,000 clones in the sample, 80% to 95% were seen once. The receptor was derived from an adult who received the AZD1222 COVID-19 vaccine. The material sequenced was peripheral blood, taken 28 days after the second AZD1222 dose. The rearrangement joins TRBV11-1 to TRBJ2-2; the D gene is possibly TRBD2 (6 bases). As DNA, the CDR3 is TGTGCCAGCAGCTTATCCTCTAGCGACGGGGAGCTGTTTTTT. It yields the protein CASSLSSSDGELFF.